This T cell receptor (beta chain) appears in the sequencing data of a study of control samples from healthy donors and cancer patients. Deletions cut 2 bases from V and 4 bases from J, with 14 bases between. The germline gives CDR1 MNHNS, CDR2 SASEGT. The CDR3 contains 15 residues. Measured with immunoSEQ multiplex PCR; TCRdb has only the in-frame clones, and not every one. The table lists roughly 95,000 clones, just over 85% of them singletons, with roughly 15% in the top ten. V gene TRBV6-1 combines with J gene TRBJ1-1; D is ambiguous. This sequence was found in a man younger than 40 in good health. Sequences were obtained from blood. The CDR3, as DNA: TGTGCCAGCAGTGAAACCCCGTCGGGGAGCACTGAAGCTTTCTTT. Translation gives CASSETPSGSTEAFF.